The next 26 T cell receptor beta chains were all read from a single sample in a study of PD-1 blockade in mismatch repair-deficient tumors. Profiling relied on immunoSEQ multiplex PCR, and the TCRdb table lists in-frame clones only, not all of them. The sample yields roughly 120,000 clones, roughly 90% seen once. The source material was peripheral blood, sampled just under 74 weeks after starting pembrolizumab. These TCRs come from an adult with mismatch repair-deficient cancer.

The chain joins TRBV7-8 to TRBJ2-1; TRBD2 matches at 8 bases. This CDR3 contains 15 residues. Germline assignment: CDR1 SGHVS and CDR2 FQNEAQ. Trimming at V came to 6 bases and at J to 5 bases, leaving 9 bases not matched to a gene. The CDR3: CASSLVLLADNEQFF. The CDR3 bases are TGTGCCAGCAGTTTGGTGTTACTAGCGGACAATGAGCAGTTCTTC.

The chain couples TRBV7-9 to TRBJ1-4; D perhaps matches TRBD1 (6 bases). The CDR3 contains 15 residues. The ends were cut back, 3 bases at V and 3 bases at J, with 11 bases in the middle. CDR1 is SEHNR and CDR2 is FQNEAQ in the germline V gene (reference sequence). Here the CDR3 reads CASSLDSSPNEKLFF. The CDR3 DNA follows: TGTGCCAGCAGCTTGGACAGTTCACCTAATGAAAAACTGTTTTTT.

For this clone: This sample includes further DNA sequences coding for the same CDR3. The gene calls are TRBV7-9 and TRBJ2-6; no reliable D call. The germline V gene has CDR1 SEHNR and CDR2 FQNEAQ (reference sequence). The CDR3 spans 14 residues. V shed 1 base and J shed 0 bases, with 1 base lying between them. For the CDR3, the DNA is TGTGCCAGCAGCTTAGGCTCTGGGGCCAACGTCCTGACTTTC. This encodes CASSLGSGANVLTF.

This clone was counted once. The genes are TRBV28 and TRBJ2-3; no reliable D call. Germline lookup yields CDR1 MDHEN and CDR2 SYDVKM. The length of the CDR3 is 12 residues. V lost 4 bases to trimming and J lost 2 bases, with 4 bases between them. Here the CDR3 reads CASSSHTDTQYF. The DNA of the CDR3 is TGTGCCAGCAGTTCCCACACAGATACGCAGTATTTT.

This sequence joins TRBV2 and TRBJ1-3; no definite D call. The V end was cut by 7 bases, the J end by 0 bases, with 7 bases between. This CDR3 has 13 amino acids. Germline CDR1 reads SNHLY; CDR2 reads FYNNEI. CDR3 sequence (DNA): TGTGCCAGCATGCGGAGCTCTGGAAACACCATATATTTT. This sequence encodes CASMRSSGNTIYF. Complete variable domain (other parts from reference TRBV2 and TRBJ1-3): EPEVTQTPSHQVTQMGQEVILRCVPISNHLYFYWYRQILGQKVEFLVSFYNNEISEKSEIFDDQFSVERPDGSNFTLKIRSTKLEDSAMYFCASMRSSGNTIYFGEGSWLTVV.

The genes are TRBV29-1 and TRBJ2-7, with 7 positions matching TRBD2. Losses at the gene ends were 6 bases for V and 1 base for J; bases not matched to a gene: 9. The germline CDR1 and CDR2 sequences are SQVTM and ANQGSEA. The CDR3 extends over 14 amino acids. The CDR3 DNA reads TGCAGCGTCGATCACCGGGACTATTCCTACGAGCAGTACTTC. Translation: CSVDHRDYSYEQYF.

This chain connects TRBV9 to TRBJ1-1; perhaps TRBD1 as D (6 bases). The CDR3 totals 14 residues. V shed 3 bases and J shed 12 bases, with 21 bases lying between them. The germline gives CDR1 SGDLS, CDR2 YYNGEE. Written as DNA, the CDR3 is TGTGCCAGCAGCGATATGGGGGCCCGCGATGGAACTTTCTTT. Its protein is CASSDMGARDGTFF.

The rearrangement links TRBV6-6 to TRBJ2-5; the D gene is possibly TRBD1 (6 bases). From germline, CDR1 is MNHNY and CDR2 SVGAGI (reference sequence). V lost 11 bases and J lost 4, with 23 bases in between. This CDR3 contains 15 residues. The CDR3 reads CAVEAAGTIGETQYF. The CDR3 DNA reads TGTGCCGTCGAAGCGGCAGGGACAATTGGAGAGACCCAGTACTTC.

This chain connects TRBV6-5 to TRBJ2-1, with 7 positions matching TRBD2. Germline V CDR1 and CDR2: MNHEY, SVGAGI. The CDR3 totals 11 residues. J lost 9 bases, V lost 5 bases, and 1 base had no gene match. CDR3 in amino acids: CASSGGGEQFF. CDR3 bases: TGTGCCAGCAGTGGGGGGGGTGAGCAGTTCTTC.

The J gene is TRBJ1-5, the V gene TRBV7-8, with a possible D match to TRBD1 (6 bases). CDR1 is SGHVS, CDR2 FQNEAQ, per germline. The CDR3 loop spans 14 amino acids. The V and J ends lost 5 bases and 3 bases respectively, with 11 bases between them. The CDR3 region is CASSPGQDNQPQHF. CDR3 coding DNA: TGTGCCAGCAGCCCGGGACAAGACAATCAGCCCCAGCATTTT. Complete variable domain (other parts from reference TRBV7-8 and TRBJ1-5): GAGVSQSPRYKVAKRGQDVALRCDPISGHVSLFWYQQALGQGPEFLTYFQNEAQLDKSGLPSDRFFAERPEGSVSTLKIQRTQQEDSAVYLCASSPGQDNQPQHFGDGTRLSIL.

V and J are TRBV18 and TRBJ1-1; a possible D gene is TRBD1 (5 bases). The CDR3 totals 13 residues. With 9 bases removed from V and 1 base from J, the gap between germline ends came to 12 bases. Germline CDR1 is KGHSH and CDR2 is LQKENI. CDR3 residues: CASLRGQNTEAFF. In DNA, the CDR3 is TGTGCCAGTTTAAGGGGCCAGAACACTGAAGCTTTCTTT.

The V call is TRBV7-6, the J call TRBJ2-1; D gene uncertain. The V end lost 5 bases, the J end lost 5 bases, and 19 bases lay between the germline ends. Germline V gene sequence: CDR1 SGHVS, CDR2 FNYEAQ. CDR3 length: 16 residues. The CDR3 bases are TGTGCCAGCAGCCATCGGCGGCCAACTGGGAACAATGAGCAGTTCTTC. This codes for CASSHRRPTGNNEQFF.

V and J are TRBV9 and TRBJ2-7; 8 bases agree with TRBD1. With V trimmed by 0 bases and J by 2 bases, 4 bases remained unmatched. The CDR3 sequence is 15 residues long. Germline CDR1 reads SGDLS; CDR2 reads YYNGEE. CDR3 in amino acids: CASSVGGTGAYEQYF. The CDR3 region has the DNA TGTGCCAGCAGCGTAGGGGGGACAGGAGCCTACGAGCAGTACTTC.

In this sample, this clone turned up once. The genes are TRBV6-5 and TRBJ2-5; a possible D gene is TRBD2 (6 bases). This CDR3 has 14 residues. The germline gives CDR1 MNHEY, CDR2 SVGAGI. Trimming removed 5 bases at V and 4 bases at J, with 14 bases between. This CDR3 reads CASSTTPGVETQYF. CDR3 DNA sequence: TGTGCCAGCAGTACTACCCCGGGGGTAGAGACCCAGTACTTC.

The gene calls are TRBV28 and TRBJ2-2, with TRBD1 matching over 10 bases. Trimming removed 6 bases from V and 0 bases from J; junction bases left unmatched: 7. The CDR3 consists of 17 residues. Looked up from germline, CDR1 is MDHEN and CDR2 is SYDVKM. CDR3 DNA sequence: TGTGCCAGCAGCGGGACAGGGGCGCCCTCGAACACCGGGGAGCTGTTTTTT. Protein: CASSGTGAPSNTGELFF.

V and J are TRBV13 and TRBJ2-7; TRBD2 agrees at 8 bases. V was clipped by 1 base and J by 6 bases; unmatched bases: 8. The CDR3 is made up of 15 amino acids. The V gene's germline CDR1 is PRHDT and CDR2 FYEKMQ (reference sequence). CDR3 DNA sequence: TGTGCCAGCAGCTTAGAAACTAGCGGTAATCTCGAGCAGTACTTC. Amino acid sequence: CASSLETSGNLEQYF.

The V call is TRBV15, the J call TRBJ2-3; TRBD1 or TRBD2 may be the D gene (5 bases each). The CDR3 runs to 15 residues. Per germline, CDR1 LNHNV and CDR2 YYDKDF (reference sequence). Trimming removed 5 bases from V and 0 bases from J, with 12 bases in between. CDR3 protein: CATSGGVASTDTQYF. The CDR3 nucleotides read TGTGCCACCAGCGGGGGAGTAGCTAGCACAGATACGCAGTATTTT. Using reference TRBV15 and TRBJ2-3 for the parts outside the CDR3, the full variable domain is DAMVIQNPRYQVTQFGKPVTLSCSQTLNHNVMYWYQQKSSQAPKLLFHYYDKDFNNEADTPDNFQSRRPNTSFCFLDIRSPGLGDTAMYLCATSGGVASTDTQYFGPGTRLTVL.

The rearrangement links TRBV19 to TRBJ2-3; 9 bases line up with TRBD1. This CDR3 is 14 amino acids long. Per the germline V gene, CDR1 is LNHDA and CDR2 is SQIVND (reference sequence). V shed 7 bases and J 5 bases; nucleotides not matched to a gene: 7. CDR3 coding DNA: TGTGCCAGTACCCAGGGGACAGGGCGAGATACGCAGTATTTT. Translated: CASTQGTGRDTQYF.

The V call is TRBV30, the J call TRBJ1-2; D gene uncertain. The germline V and J ends were trimmed by 0 bases and 5 bases, with 4 bases remaining between them. This CDR3 has 11 amino acids. Germline V gives CDR1 GTSNPN, CDR2 SVGIG (reference sequence). In nucleotides, the CDR3 is TGTGCCTGGAGTGTAAAGTATGGCTACACCTTC. Amino acids: CAWSVKYGYTF.

This clone appeared a single time. The chain recombines TRBV6-1 with TRBJ2-4; a weak D match, TRBD2 (6 bases). The V gene's germline CDR1 is MNHNS and CDR2 SASEGT. The V gene lost 2 bases and the J gene lost 0 bases, with 8 bases spanning the gap. This CDR3 is built from 15 residues. The CDR3 DNA reads TGTGCCAGCAGTGAACGGGGACTAGCCAAAAACATTCAGTACTTC. Translation gives CASSERGLAKNIQYF.

This sequence joins TRBV5-4 and TRBJ1-2; D is unresolved. Germline-derived CDR1 and CDR2 are SGHNT and YYREEE (reference sequence). V dropped 1 base and J dropped 2 bases, with 15 bases sitting between them. There are 16 residues in the CDR3. This CDR3 reads CASSLMSESRNYGYTF. DNA for the CDR3: TGTGCCAGCAGCTTGATGTCAGAGAGTCGGAACTATGGCTACACCTTC. Supplemented by reference TRBV5-4 and TRBJ1-2, the full variable domain reads ETGVTQSPTHLIKTRGQQVTLRCSSQSGHNTVSWYQQALGQGPQFIFQYYREEENGRGNFPPRFSGLQFPNYSSELNVNALELDDSALYLCASSLMSESRNYGYTFGSGTRLTVV.

The rearrangement uses TRBV7-3 and TRBJ2-7, with D maybe TRBD1 (6 bases). The CDR3 extends over 13 amino acids. Trimming took off 4 bases at V and 3 bases at J, with 10 bases between the two ends. Per germline, CDR1 SGHTA and CDR2 FQGTGA. CDR3 loop: CASSSRGYYEQYF. CDR3 sequence (DNA): TGTGCCAGCAGCTCCAGGGGTTACTACGAGCAGTACTTC.

This clone was seen only a few times. The V and J genes are TRBV4-1 and TRBJ1-2; D unclear. V was clipped by 0 bases and J by 8 bases, with 10 bases between them. Germline V gene sequence: CDR1 MGHRA, CDR2 YSYEKL. The CDR3 spans 13 residues. CDR3 sequence reads: CASSQESERGYTF. In DNA form, the CDR3 reads TGCGCCAGCAGCCAAGAATCGGAGAGGGGCTACACCTTC.

The table lists this clone with a count of one. The chain links TRBV4-1 to TRBJ1-2; TRBD1 is a possible D gene (6 bases). The V gene's germline CDR1 is MGHRA and CDR2 YSYEKL. CDR3 length: 14 amino acids. V lost 1 base and J 4 bases, leaving 10 bases between the germline ends. The CDR3 DNA reads TGCGCCAGCAGCCAAGTAGTCAGGGGCTATGGCTACACCTTC. It specifies CASSQVVRGYGYTF.

J is TRBJ2-7 and V is TRBV7-9; a possible D gene is TRBD1 (6 bases). V dropped 5 bases and J dropped 6 bases, with 14 bases sitting between them. The germline gives CDR1 SEHNR, CDR2 FQNEAQ (reference sequence). CDR3 length: 13 residues. The CDR3 coding sequence is TGTGCCAGCAGCCCCCCAACAGGGTCCGAGCAGTACTTC. It yields the protein CASSPPTGSEQYF.

The chain recombines TRBV9 with TRBJ2-7; TRBD1 matches at 9 bases. The ends lost 0 bases at V and 2 bases at J; junction bases unmatched: 3. This CDR3 spans 15 amino acids. Germline assignment: CDR1 SGDLS and CDR2 YYNGEE. CDR3 residues: CASSVADRGPYEQYF. The CDR3 DNA reads as TGTGCCAGCAGCGTAGCGGACAGGGGACCCTACGAGCAGTACTTC.